Reported below is one T cell receptor beta chain. The data are from a study of shared clonotypes between healthy human individuals. The table came from immunoSEQ multiplex PCR; TCRdb's copy has only in-frame clones and leaves some out. This table has hundreds of thousands of clones, less than 98% appearing once. CDR1 is MNHNS, CDR2 SASEGT, per germline. Deletions cut 6 bases from V and 1 base from J, with 7 bases between. The CDR3 extends over 12 amino acids. Sequencing input: naive CD4+ T cells sorted from blood. Sample subset: CD45RA+ positively selected. The source of this sequence is a woman in her 30s in good health. This chain joins TRBV6-1 and TRBJ2-7; D assignment may be TRBD1 or TRBD2 (6 bases each). The CDR3 DNA reads as TGTGCCAGCAGAGGGGGGTCCTACGAGCAGTACTTC. This translates into CASRGGSYEQYF.